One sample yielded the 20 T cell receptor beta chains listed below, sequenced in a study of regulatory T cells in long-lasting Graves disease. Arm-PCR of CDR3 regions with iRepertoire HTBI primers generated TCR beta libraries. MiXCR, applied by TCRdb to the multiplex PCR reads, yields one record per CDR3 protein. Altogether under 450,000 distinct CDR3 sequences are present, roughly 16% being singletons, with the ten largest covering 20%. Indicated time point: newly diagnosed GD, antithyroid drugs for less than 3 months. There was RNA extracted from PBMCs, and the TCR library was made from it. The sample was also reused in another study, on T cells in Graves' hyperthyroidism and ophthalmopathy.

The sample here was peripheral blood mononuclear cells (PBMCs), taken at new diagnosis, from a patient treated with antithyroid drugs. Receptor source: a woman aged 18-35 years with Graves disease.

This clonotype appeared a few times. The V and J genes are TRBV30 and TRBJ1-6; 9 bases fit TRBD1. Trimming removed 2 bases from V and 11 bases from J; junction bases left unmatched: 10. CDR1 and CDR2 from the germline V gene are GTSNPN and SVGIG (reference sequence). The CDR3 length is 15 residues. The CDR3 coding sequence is TGTGCCTGGAGTTCCATAGGACAGGGGACCCCACCCCTCCACTTT. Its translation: CAWSSIGQGTPPLHF.

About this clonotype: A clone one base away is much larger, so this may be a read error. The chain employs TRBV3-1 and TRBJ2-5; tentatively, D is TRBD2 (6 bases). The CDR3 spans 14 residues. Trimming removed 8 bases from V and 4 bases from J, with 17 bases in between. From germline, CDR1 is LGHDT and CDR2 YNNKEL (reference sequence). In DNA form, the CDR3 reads TGTGCCAGCGGGGACTTTAGCCTGAGAGAGACCCAGTACTTC. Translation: CASGDFSLRETQYF.

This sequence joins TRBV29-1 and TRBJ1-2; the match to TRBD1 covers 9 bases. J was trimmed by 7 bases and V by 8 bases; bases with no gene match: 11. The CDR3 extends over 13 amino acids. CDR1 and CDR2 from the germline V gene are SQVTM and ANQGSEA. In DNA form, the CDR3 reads TGCAGCCTTCGGGACAGGGTAGGGAGTGGCTACACCTTC. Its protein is CSLRDRVGSGYTF. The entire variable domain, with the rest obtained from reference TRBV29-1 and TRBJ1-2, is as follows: SAVISQKPSRDICQRGTSLTIQCQVDSQVTMMFWYRQQPGQSLTLIATANQGSEATYESGFVIDKFPISRPNLTFSTLTVSNMSPEDSSIYLCSLRDRVGSGYTFGSGTRLTVV.

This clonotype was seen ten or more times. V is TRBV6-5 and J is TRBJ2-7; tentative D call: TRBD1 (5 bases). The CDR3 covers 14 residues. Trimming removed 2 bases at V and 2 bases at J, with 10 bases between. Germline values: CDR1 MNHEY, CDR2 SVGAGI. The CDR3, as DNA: TGTGCCAGCAGTTACGGGCAGGGCACCTACGAGCAGTACTTC. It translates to CASSYGQGTYEQYF.

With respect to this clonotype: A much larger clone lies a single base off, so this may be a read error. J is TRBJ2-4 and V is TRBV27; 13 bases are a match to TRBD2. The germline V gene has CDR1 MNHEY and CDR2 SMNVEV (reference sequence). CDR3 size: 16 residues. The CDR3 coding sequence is TGTGCCAGCAGTAGGGGACTAGCGGGATACTACAATGAGCAGCTCTTC. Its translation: CASSRGLAGYYNEQLF.

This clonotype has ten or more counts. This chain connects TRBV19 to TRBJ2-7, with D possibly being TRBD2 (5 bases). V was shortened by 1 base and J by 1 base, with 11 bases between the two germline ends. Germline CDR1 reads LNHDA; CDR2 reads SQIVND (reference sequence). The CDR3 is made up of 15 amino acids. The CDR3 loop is CASSIVGMRSYEQYF. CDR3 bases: TGTGCCAGTAGTATAGTCGGGATGAGGTCCTACGAGCAGTACTTC.

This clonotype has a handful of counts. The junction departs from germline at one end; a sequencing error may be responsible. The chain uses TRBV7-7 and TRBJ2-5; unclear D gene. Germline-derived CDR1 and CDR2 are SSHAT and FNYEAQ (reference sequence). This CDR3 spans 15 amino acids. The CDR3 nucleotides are TGTGCTAGCAGCCCGATGTCAGAGCCCTCAGAGACCCAGTACTTC. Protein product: CASSPMSEPSETQYF.

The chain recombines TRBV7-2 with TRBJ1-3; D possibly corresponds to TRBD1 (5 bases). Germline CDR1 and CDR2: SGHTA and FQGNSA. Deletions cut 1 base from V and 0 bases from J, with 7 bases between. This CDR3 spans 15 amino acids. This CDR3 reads CASSLVGGSGNTIYF. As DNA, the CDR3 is TGTGCCAGCAGCTTAGTCGGGGGCTCTGGAAACACCATATATTTT. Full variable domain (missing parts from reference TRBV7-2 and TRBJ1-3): GAGVSQSPSNKVTEKGKDVELRCDPISGHTALYWYRQSLGQGLEFLIYFQGNSAPDKSGLPSDRFSAERTGGSVSTLTIQRTQQEDSAVYLCASSLVGGSGNTIYFGEGSWLTVV.

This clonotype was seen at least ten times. The CDR3 coding sequence is TGTGCCAGCAGTCCCCCTCCAGGGCAGTTCTTC. It specifies CASSPPPGQFF. The chain links TRBV28 to TRBJ2-1; D remains unclear. Trimming took 5 bases from V and 12 from J, leaving 11 bases between them. Germline CDR1 reads MDHEN; CDR2 reads SYDVKM. This CDR3 spans 11 amino acids.

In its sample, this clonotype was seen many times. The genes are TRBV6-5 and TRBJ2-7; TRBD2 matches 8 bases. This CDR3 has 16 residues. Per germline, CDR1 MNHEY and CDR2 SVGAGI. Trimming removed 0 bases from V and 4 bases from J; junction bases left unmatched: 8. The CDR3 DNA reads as TGTGCCAGCAGTTACTCGACGGCGGGAGGTTCATACGAGCAGTACTTC. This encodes CASSYSTAGGSYEQYF.

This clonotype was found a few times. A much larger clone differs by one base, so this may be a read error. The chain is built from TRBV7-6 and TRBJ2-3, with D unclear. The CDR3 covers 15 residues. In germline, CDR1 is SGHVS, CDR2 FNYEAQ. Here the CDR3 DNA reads TGTGCCAGCAGCAAGGGCGGAAACCCCACAGATATGCAGTATTTT. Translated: CASSKGGNPTDMQYF.

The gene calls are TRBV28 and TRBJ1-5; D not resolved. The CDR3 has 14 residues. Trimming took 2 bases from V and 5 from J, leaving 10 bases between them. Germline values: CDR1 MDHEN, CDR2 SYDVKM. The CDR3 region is CASSLIGDHQPQHF. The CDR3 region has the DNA TGTGCCAGCAGTTTAATCGGCGACCATCAGCCCCAGCATTTT. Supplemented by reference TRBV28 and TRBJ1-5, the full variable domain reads DVKVTQSSRYLVKRTGEKVFLECVQDMDHENMFWYRQDPGLGLRLIYFSYDVKMKEKGDIPEGYSVSREKKERFSLILESASTNQTSMYLCASSLIGDHQPQHFGDGTRLSIL.

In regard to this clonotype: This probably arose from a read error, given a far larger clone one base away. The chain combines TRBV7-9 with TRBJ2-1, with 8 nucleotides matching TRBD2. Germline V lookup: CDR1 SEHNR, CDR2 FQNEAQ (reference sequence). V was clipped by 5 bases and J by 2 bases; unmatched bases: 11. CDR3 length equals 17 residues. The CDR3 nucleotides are TGTGCCAGCAGCCCTTTTGGCGGGGGGAGTGCCTACAATGAGCAGTTCTTC. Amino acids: CASSPFGGGSAYNEQFF.

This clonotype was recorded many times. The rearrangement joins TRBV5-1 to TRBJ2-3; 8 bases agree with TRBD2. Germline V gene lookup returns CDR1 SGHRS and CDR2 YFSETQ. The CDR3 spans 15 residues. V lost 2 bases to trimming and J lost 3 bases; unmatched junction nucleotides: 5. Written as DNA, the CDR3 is TGCGCCAGCAGCTTAGCGGGGGCGGCGACAGATACGCAGTATTTT. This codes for CASSLAGAATDTQYF.

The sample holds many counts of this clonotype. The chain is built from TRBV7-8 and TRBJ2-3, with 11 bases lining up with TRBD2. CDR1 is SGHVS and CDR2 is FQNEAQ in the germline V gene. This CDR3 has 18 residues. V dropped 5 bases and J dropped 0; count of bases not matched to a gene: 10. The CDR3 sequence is CASSPTRLAGTSTDTQYF. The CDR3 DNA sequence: TGTGCCAGCAGCCCTACCCGACTAGCGGGGACTAGCACAGATACGCAGTATTTT.

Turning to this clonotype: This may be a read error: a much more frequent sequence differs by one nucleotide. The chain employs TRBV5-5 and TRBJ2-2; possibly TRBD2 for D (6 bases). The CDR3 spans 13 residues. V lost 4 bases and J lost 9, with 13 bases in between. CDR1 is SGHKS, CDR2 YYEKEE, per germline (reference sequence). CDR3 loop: CASSREWTRELFF. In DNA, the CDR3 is TGTGCCAGCAGCCGGGAGTGGACCCGGGAGCTGTTTTTT.

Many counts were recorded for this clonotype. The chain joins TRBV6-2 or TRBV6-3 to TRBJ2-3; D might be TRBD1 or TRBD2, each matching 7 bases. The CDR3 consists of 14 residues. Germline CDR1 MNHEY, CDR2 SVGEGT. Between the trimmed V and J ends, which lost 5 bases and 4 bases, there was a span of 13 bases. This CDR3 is CASSQGGAPDTQYF. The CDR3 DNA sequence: TGTGCCAGCAGTCAGGGGGGGGCCCCAGATACGCAGTATTTT.

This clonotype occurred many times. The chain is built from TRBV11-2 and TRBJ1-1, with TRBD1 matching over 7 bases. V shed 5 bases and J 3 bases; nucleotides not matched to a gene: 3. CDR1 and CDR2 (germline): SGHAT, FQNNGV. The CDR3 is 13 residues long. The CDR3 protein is CASSEDRDTEAFF. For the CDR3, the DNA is TGTGCCAGCAGCGAAGACAGGGACACTGAAGCTTTCTTT.

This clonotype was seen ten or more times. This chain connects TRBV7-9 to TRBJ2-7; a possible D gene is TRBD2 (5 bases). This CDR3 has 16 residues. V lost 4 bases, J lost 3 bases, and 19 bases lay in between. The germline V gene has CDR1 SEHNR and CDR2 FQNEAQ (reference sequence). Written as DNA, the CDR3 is TGTGCCAGCAGCTCGGGAAGTGAGGCCTCGGACTACGAGCAGTACTTC. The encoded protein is CASSSGSEASDYEQYF.

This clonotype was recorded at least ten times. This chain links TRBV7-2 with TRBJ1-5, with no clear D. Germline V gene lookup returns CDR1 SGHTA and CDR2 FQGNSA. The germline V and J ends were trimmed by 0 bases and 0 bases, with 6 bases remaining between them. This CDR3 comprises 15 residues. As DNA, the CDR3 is TGTGCCAGCAGCTTAGCACAGAATAGCAATCAGCCCCAGCATTTT. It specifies CASSLAQNSNQPQHF.